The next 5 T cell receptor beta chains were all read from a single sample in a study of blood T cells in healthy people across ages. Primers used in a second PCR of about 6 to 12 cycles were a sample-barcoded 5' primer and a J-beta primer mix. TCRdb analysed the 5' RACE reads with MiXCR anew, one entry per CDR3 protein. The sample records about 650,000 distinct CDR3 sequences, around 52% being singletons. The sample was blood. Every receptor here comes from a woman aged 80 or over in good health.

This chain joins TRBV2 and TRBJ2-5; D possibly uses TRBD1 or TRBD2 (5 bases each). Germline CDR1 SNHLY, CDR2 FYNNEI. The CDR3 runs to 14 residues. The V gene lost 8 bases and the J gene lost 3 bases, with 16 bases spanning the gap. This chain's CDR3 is CASGERTPEETQYF. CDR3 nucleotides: TGTGCCAGCGGGGAGAGGACACCAGAAGAGACCCAGTACTTC.

The CDR3 reads CASAFEADGELFF. CDR3 bases: TGCGCCAGCGCGTTCGAAGCGGACGGGGAGCTGTTTTTT. J is TRBJ2-2 and V is TRBV10-2, with TRBD2 as a possible D gene (5 bases). V lost 8 bases, J lost 7 bases, and 14 bases lay in between. Germline V lookup: CDR1 WSHSY, CDR2 SAAADI. The CDR3 extends over 13 amino acids.

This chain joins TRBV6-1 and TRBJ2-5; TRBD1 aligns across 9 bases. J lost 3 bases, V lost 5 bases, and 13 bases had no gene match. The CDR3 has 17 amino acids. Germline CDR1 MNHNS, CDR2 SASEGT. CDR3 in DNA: TGTGCCAGCAGTCCACAATCGTGGACAGGGGTTAAAGAGACCCAGTACTTC. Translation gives CASSPQSWTGVKETQYF.

In DNA, the CDR3 is TGTGCCAGCGGACCCCGAAGCTCCTATAATTCACCCCTCCACTTT. Translation gives CASGPRSSYNSPLHF. This rearrangement joins TRBV25-1 to TRBJ1-6; no definite D call. CDR3 length: 15 amino acids. The V end was cut by 8 bases, the J end by 0 bases, with 11 bases between. Germline V lookup: CDR1 MGHDK, CDR2 SYGVNS.

CDR3 sequence: CASSDSQGATDTQYF. The CDR3, as DNA: TGTGCCAGCAGTGACTCCCAGGGGGCCACAGATACGCAGTATTTT. This sequence joins TRBV6-4 and TRBJ2-3, with 8 positions matching TRBD1. V was clipped by 0 bases and J by 2 bases; unmatched bases: 1. This CDR3 has 15 residues. CDR1 is MRHNA and CDR2 is SNTAGT in the germline V gene.